The entry below describes one TCR beta chain. Its specific antigen is unknown. The CDR3 end falls 3 residues outside the read, so it is completed with the germline J gene. TCR beta CDR3 regions were amplified by multiplex PCR from an average of approximately 1,200 ng genomic DNA per sample using the immunoSEQ assay. Primer bias was corrected in the assay by using a complete synthetic TCR repertoire to establish an amplification baseline. The amplicons were sequenced using the Illumina platform. The study's processing was this. Sequences were error-corrected by clustering with frequency ratios and a modified nearest-neighbor algorithm, then analyzed in the immunoSEQ Analyzer with IMGT gene definitions. At each rarefaction depth, TCR richness and evenness were averaged across 20 rarefaction repeats, and samples with fewer sequences than that depth were excluded. Relative abundances of V, D and J genes were compared between groups using Wilcoxon rank sum tests, with FDR correction applied. In the blinded duplicates, the intraclass correlation was around 96% for TCR richness and averaged approximately 82% across 60 to 70 gene segments. TCRdb holds this immuneACCESS table with in-frame rearrangements only. Some clones are missing; in checked studies, unresolved V genes explain under half, and the rest has no known cause. V and J calls and clone size are given by that table; D and trimming were obtained from the DNA. This sample's table carries tens of thousands of clones. The top ten clones comprise 6.5% to 9% of the sample.

The CDR3 runs 15 amino acids, cysteine and phenylalanine included. The DNA shown is the part of the CDR3 that was read: 36 bases, in frame from base 1. CDR1 and CDR2 are read off the germline V gene as SGHRS and YFSETQ. Relative to germline, V is missing 3 bases and J is missing 6 bases, with 4 bases of the junction outside any gene match. The sample is drawn from a study of T cells in women clearing cervical HPV infection (dated by TCRdb to the late 2010s). With respect to the entire study: Cases were approximately 25 women with histologically confirmed HPV16-related CIN3 or worse, including a couple of invasive cancers. The controls were 25 to 30 women whose single incident HPV16 infection cleared within 12 months with no development of precancer or cancer. Blood from cases was collected at the visit where the lesion was first found, while blood from controls was collected once the infection could no longer be detected. Among cases, blood sampling occurred a median of about 150 days after lesion detection, with an interquartile range of about 80 to 230 days. Since HLA typing was available for only a few women, HLA type could not be ruled out as a confounder. This exploratory proof-of-principle case-control study, nested within the Guanacaste HPV Natural History Study in Costa Rica, compared TCR repertoires among women with different cervical HPV16 outcomes. Cases and controls were matched on age within five years and on year of sample collection. Cases had a median age of approximately 34 years and controls had a median age of around 41, with no significant differences in baseline characteristics. In the parent cohort, 10,049 women aged 18 or older were enrolled in Guanacaste, Costa Rica, during about 1992 to 1994 and then followed for less than 8 years. Five blinded duplicates per group were added as quality controls, so that approximately 60 samples were obtained: 50 or so participants and 10 replicates.

Every participant had a single incident cervical HPV16 infection, and prevalent HPV16 infections were excluded. Cervical HPV DNA was detected by MY09/MY11 PCR, and genotyping was performed by dot-blot hybridization. Fifteen mL of heparinized blood were centrifuged, and the buffy coat was split into aliquots, frozen at -30 degrees C, and then kept at -80 degrees C. Genomic DNA was extracted from buffy coat specimens using QIAGEN kits. The paper as a whole reports these results and caveats: Because T-cell numbers per sample were unknown, differences in richness could reflect varying T-cell content rather than repertoire biology. By combining richness with V gene abundances, random forest classifiers separated cases from controls with an estimated AUC of roughly 0.8. Significantly higher TCR repertoire richness was observed in CIN3+ cases than in controls across sequencing depths, whereas no difference in evenness was found. Whether associations preceded infection or resulted from infection could not be shown with the cross-sectional design, and effector/memory subsets and HPV-specific T cells were not isolated. Lower TRBV6-7 relative abundance was observed in cases than in controls (about 0.099% versus 0.17%; Bonferroni P = 0.0008).

The sequenced material came from blood buffy coat. This chain is built from TRBV5-1 and TRBJ2-3, with 13 bases in between that match TRBD2. The clonotype was recovered from a woman between 18 and 70 years old with a cervical HPV16 infection that either progressed to CIN3+ or cleared (not recorded which). The part of the CDR3 DNA that was read is TGCGCCAGCAGCTCAGGACTAGCGGGGGTGGATACG. Its protein is CASSSGLAGVDT. The CDR3 in its entirety is CASSSGLAGVDTQYF.